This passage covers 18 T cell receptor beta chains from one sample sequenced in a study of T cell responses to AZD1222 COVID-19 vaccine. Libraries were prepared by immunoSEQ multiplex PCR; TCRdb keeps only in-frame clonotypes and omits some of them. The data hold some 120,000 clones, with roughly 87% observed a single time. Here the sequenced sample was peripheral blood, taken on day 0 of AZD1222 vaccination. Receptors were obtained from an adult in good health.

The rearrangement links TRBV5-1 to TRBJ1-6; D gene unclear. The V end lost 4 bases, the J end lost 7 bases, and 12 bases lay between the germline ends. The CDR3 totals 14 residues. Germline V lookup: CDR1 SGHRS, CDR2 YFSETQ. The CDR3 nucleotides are TGCGCCAGCAGCGCACCTCCGGCCAATTCACCCCTCCACTTT. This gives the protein CASSAPPANSPLHF.

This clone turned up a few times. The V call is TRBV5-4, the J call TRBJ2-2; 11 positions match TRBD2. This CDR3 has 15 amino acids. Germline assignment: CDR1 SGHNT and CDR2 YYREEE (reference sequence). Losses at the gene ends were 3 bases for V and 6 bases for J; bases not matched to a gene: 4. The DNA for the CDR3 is TGTGCCAGCAGCTCCGATAGCGGGAGGGCCGGGGAGCTGTTTTTT. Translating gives CASSSDSGRAGELFF.

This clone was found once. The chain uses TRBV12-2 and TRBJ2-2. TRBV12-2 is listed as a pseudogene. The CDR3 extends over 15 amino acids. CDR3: CASPLWGPNTGELFF. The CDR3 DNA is TGTGCAAGTCCCCTTTGGGGACCCAACACCGGGGAGCTGTTTTTT.

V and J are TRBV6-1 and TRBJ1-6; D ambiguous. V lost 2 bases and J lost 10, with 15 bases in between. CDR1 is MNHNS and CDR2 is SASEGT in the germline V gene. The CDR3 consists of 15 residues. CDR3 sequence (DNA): TGTGCCAGCAGTGAATTAGGGTTTCGAGGGTCACCCCTCCACTTT. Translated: CASSELGFRGSPLHF.

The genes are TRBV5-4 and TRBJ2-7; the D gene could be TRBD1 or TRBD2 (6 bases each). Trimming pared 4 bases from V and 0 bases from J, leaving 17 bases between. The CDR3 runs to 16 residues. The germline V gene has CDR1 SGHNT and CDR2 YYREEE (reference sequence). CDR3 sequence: CASSVSGGPLSYEQYF. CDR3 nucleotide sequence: TGTGCCAGCAGCGTTTCCGGGGGCCCTCTCTCCTACGAGCAGTACTTC.

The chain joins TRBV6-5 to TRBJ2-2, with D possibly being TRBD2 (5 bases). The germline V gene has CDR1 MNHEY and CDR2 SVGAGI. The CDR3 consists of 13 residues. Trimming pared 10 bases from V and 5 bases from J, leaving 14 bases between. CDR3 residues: CATWRPGTGELFF. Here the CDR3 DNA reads TGTGCCACCTGGAGACCGGGGACCGGGGAGCTGTTTTTT.

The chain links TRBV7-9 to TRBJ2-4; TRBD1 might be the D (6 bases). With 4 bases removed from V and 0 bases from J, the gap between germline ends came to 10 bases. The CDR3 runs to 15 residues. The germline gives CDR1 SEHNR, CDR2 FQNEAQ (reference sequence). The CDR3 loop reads CASSWGHPAKNIQYF. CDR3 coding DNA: TGTGCCAGCAGCTGGGGACACCCAGCCAAAAACATTCAGTACTTC.

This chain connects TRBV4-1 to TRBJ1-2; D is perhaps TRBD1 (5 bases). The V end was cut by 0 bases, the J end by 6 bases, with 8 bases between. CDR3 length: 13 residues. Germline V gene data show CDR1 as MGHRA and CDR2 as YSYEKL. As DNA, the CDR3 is TGCGCCAGCAGCCAAGACGGGACGAATGGCTACACCTTC. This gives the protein CASSQDGTNGYTF.

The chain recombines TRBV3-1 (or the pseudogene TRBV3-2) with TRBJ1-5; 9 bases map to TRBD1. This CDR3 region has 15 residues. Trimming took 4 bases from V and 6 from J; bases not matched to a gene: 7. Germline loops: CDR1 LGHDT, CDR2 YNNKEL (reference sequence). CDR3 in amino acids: CASSPNRGPGQPQHF. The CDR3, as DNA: TGTGCCAGCAGCCCCAACAGGGGGCCTGGTCAGCCCCAGCATTTT.

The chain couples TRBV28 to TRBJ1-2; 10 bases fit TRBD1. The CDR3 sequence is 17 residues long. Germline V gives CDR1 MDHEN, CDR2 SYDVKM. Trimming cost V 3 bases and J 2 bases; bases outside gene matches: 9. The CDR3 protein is CASSFRGDRGRNYGYTF. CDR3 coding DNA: TGTGCCAGCAGTTTTAGGGGGGACAGGGGACGGAACTATGGCTACACCTTC.

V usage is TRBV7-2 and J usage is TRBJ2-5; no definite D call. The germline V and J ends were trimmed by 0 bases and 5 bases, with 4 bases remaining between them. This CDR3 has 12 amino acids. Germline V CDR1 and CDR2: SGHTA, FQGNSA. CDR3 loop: CASSLARETQYF. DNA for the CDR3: TGTGCCAGCAGCTTAGCGCGGGAGACCCAGTACTTC.

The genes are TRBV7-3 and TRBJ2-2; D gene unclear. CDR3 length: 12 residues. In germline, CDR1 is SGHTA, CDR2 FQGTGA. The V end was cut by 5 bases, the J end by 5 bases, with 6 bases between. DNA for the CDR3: TGTGCCAGCAGCCCCAGTACCGGGGAGCTGTTTTTT. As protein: CASSPSTGELFF.

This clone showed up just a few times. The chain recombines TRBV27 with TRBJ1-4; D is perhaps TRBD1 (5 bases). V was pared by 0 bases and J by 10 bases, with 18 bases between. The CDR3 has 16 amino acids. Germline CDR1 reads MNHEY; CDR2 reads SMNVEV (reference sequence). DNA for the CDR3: TGTGCCAGCAGTTTATCGTGGAGAGGGGAAGGGGTAAAACTGTTTTTT. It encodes CASSLSWRGEGVKLFF.

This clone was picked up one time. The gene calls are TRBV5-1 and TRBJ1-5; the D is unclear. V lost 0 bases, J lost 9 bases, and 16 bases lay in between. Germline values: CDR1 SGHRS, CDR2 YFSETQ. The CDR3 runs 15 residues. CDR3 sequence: CASSLDGRESGPQHF. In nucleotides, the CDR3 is TGCGCCAGCAGCTTGGACGGAAGGGAATCGGGGCCCCAGCATTTT. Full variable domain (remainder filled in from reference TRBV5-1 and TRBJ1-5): KAGVTQTPRYLIKTRGQQVTLSCSPISGHRSVSWYQQTPGQGLQFLFEYFSETQRNKGNFPGRFSGRQFSNSRSEMNVSTLELGDSALYLCASSLDGRESGPQHFGDGTRLSIL.

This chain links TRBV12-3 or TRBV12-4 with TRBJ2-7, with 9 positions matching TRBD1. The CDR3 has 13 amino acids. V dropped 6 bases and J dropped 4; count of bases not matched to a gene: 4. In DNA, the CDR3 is TGTGCCAGCAGGAGACAGGGGGTTTACGAGCAGTACTTC. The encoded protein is CASRRQGVYEQYF.

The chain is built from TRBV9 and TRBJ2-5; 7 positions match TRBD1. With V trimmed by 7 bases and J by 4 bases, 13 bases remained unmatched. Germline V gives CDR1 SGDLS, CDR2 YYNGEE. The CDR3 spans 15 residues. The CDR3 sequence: CASGRRQGVRETQYF. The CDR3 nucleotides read TGTGCCAGCGGTCGAAGACAGGGAGTTCGAGAGACCCAGTACTTC.

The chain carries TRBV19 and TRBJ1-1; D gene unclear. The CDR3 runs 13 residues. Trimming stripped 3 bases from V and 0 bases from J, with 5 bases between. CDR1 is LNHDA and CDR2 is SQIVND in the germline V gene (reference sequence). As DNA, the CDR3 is TGTGCCAGTAGTATCTGGGTGAACACTGAAGCTTTCTTT. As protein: CASSIWVNTEAFF.

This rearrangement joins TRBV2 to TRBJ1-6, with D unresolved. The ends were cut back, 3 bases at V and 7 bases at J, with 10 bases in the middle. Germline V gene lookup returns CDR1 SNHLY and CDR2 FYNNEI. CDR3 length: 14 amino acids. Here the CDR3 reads CASSEDGGNSPLHF. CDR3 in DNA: TGTGCCAGCAGTGAGGATGGTGGCAATTCACCCCTCCACTTT.